This T cell receptor beta chain was recorded in a study of T-cell memory formation after mild COVID-19. Germline values: CDR1 DFQATT, CDR2 SNEGSKA (reference sequence). CDR3 length: 12 amino acids. V was cut by 5 bases and J by 5 bases, with 13 bases left in between. This clonotype has just a few counts. TCRdb re-analysed the 5' RACE reads in MiXCR, keeping a single row per CDR3 protein. Of 44,000 or so distinct CDR3 sequences in the sample, roughly 9% were seen once. The sequence came from an adult woman who had mild COVID-19 (a few samples of this study predate the infection). Cell type and time point are not known. The specimen sequenced was PBMCs or a T cell subset sorted from them (not recorded which). The V call is TRBV20-1, the J call TRBJ2-7; D is unclear. As DNA, the CDR3 is TGCAGTGCTTATTTCCAGGCTAACGAGCAGTACTTC. Its protein product is CSAYFQANEQYF.